A selection of T cell receptor beta chains follows, all from one sample in a study of vaccination and CD4 T cells after COVID-19. TCRdb ran MiXCR on the PCR reads and lists one entry per CDR3 protein. This sample has about 28,000 distinct CDR3 sequences, with under 65% found just once. The source was CD4+ T cells from blood, collected about 7 months after SARS-CoV-2 vaccination. These receptors were obtained from a human donor who had recovered from COVID-19. The CDR3 runs from the conserved cysteine through the conserved F or W. D genes are given only for firm matches. Clone size, where shown, is once, few, many, or a class for clones that have expanded.

CDR3nt	CDR3aa	d_gene	abundance	j_gene	v_gene
TGTGCCAGCAGTTACTCGGGGGAGGGGGAATATGGCTACACCTTC	CASSYSGEGEYGYTF	-	-	TRBJ1-2	TRBV6-5
TGCAGTGCTAAGATTGCGGGGGTTAACTATGGCTACACCTTC	CSAKIAGVNYGYTF	-	-	TRBJ1-2	TRBV20-1
TGTGCCAGCAGCTTCCAGGGCGTCGATGAGCAGTTCTTC	CASSFQGVDEQFF	-	few	TRBJ2-1	TRBV7-2
TGTGCCACCAGCAGAACCCAGGGCGGCACTGAAGCTTTCTTT	CATSRTQGGTEAFF	-	-	TRBJ1-1	TRBV15
TGCAGTGCTAGAGAGGAGGGCGTCGAAAAACTGTTTTTT	CSAREEGVEKLFF	-	-	TRBJ1-4	TRBV20-1
TGTGCCAGCAGTGAGGTAAAGGGGGCAAGAGGAAACACCATATATTTT	CASSEVKGARGNTIYF	TRBD1	-	TRBJ1-3	TRBV2
TGTGCCAGCAGCTTAGGGGGAGTGCCCTATAATTCACCCCTCCACTTT	CASSLGGVPYNSPLHF	-	few	TRBJ1-6	TRBV7-6
TGCAGTGTTCTCCCCAGGAGCAACGAGCAGTACTTC	CSVLPRSNEQYF	-	few	TRBJ2-7	TRBV20-1
TGTGCCAGCAGCTTGGCAATTGGGTCCCAAGAGACCCAGTACTTC	CASSLAIGSQETQYF	-	-	TRBJ2-5	TRBV5-4
TGTGCCAGCAGCGCGGACACAAATCAGCCCCAGCATTTT	CASSADTNQPQHF	-	-	TRBJ1-5	TRBV7-2
TGCAGTGCGAGAACCGGGACAGGAGGGACTGAAGCTTTCTTT	CSARTGTGGTEAFF	TRBD1	-	TRBJ1-1	TRBV20-1
TGCAGTGCTAGGGACACCTCCTACGAGCAGTACTTC	CSARDTSYEQYF	-	few	TRBJ2-7	TRBV20-1
TGTGCCAGCAGCTTTGATGGGTCTAACTATGGCTACACCTTC	CASSFDGSNYGYTF	-	-	TRBJ1-2	TRBV7-9
TGTGCCAGCAGCTACCAGCTAGGGGGGGAAAAACTGTTTTTT	CASSYQLGGEKLFF	-	-	TRBJ1-4	TRBV28
TGTGCCAGCAGCACCGGGGCCGGACCTAGCGCCAAAAACATTCAGTACTTC	CASSTGAGPSAKNIQYF	-	once	TRBJ2-4	TRBV28
TGTGCCAGCAGTTTAGGACAGGTGGGTGAAGCTTTCTTT	CASSLGQVGEAFF	TRBD1	-	TRBJ1-1	TRBV28